Below, 24 T cell receptor beta chains from the same sample are listed, as sequenced in a study of blood T cell repertoires in COVID-19. Using immunoSEQ multiplex PCR, the repertoire was profiled, and TCRdb retains in-frame clones only, with some absent. The sample yields 150,000 to 200,000 clones, 81% seen once. The sequencing sample was made of peripheral blood. These receptors came from a man aged 55 to 70 with active or convalescent COVID-19.

V is TRBV7-2 and J is TRBJ2-7; TRBD2 aligns across 8 bases. With V trimmed by 2 bases and J by 2 bases, 11 bases remained unmatched. The CDR3 has 17 amino acids. Germline loops: CDR1 SGHTA, CDR2 FQGNSA. The CDR3 DNA reads as TGTGCCAGCAGCTTATTCTCTGGGGGTAGCGGGGCCTACGAGCAGTACTTC. Translated: CASSLFSGGSGAYEQYF.

Points on this clone: Other DNA sequences of this sample code for an identical CDR3. This chain links TRBV7-9 with TRBJ1-1; D unclear. Germline V gives CDR1 SEHNR, CDR2 FQNEAQ (reference sequence). The CDR3 spans 11 residues. V gave up 3 bases and J gave up 8 bases, with 7 bases separating them. CDR3 coding DNA: TGTGCCAGCAGCTTGGGCGGGGAAGCTTTCTTT. Encoded protein: CASSLGGEAFF.

The chain carries TRBV29-1 and TRBJ2-1, with 11 bases fitting TRBD2. The germline CDR1 and CDR2 sequences are SQVTM and ANQGSEA. V was clipped by 1 base and J by 7 bases; unmatched bases: 12. The CDR3 is 17 residues long. This CDR3 is CSVEARGLAGGGNEQFF. DNA for the CDR3: TGCAGCGTTGAAGCGCGCGGTCTAGCGGGAGGTGGAAATGAGCAGTTCTTC.

The J gene is TRBJ2-7, the V gene TRBV29-1, with D possibly TRBD2 on 5 matching bases. The CDR3 runs to 13 residues. V lost 3 bases and J lost 6, with 15 bases in between. Per germline, CDR1 SQVTM and CDR2 ANQGSEA. CDR3 DNA: TGCAGCGTTGAGGCTCAAGGGAGCAGCGAGCAGTACTTC. It translates to CSVEAQGSSEQYF.

Remarks on this clone: This likely comes from a read error, as the CDR3 has no conserved phenylalanine or tryptophan at its end. It is unclear where the CDR3 begins or ends on the DNA, so no DNA is shown, and the CDR3 is as TCRdb lists it. The chain is built from TRBV21-1 and TRBJ1-1. TRBV21-1 represents a pseudogene. The CDR3 contains 11 residues when both ends are counted. The CDR3 reads CASSKVAGRGI.

This clone was observed a few times. This rearrangement joins TRBV7-6 to TRBJ2-5, with 10 bases aligning to TRBD2. With V trimmed by 2 bases and J by 5 bases, 8 bases remained unmatched. Germline V gives CDR1 SGHVS, CDR2 FNYEAQ. The CDR3 has 16 amino acids. Here the CDR3 reads CASSLLAGAPTETQYF. The CDR3 nucleotides read TGTGCCAGCAGCTTACTAGCGGGAGCCCCAACGGAGACCCAGTACTTC.

The J gene is TRBJ1-1, the V gene TRBV10-3; a weak D match, TRBD1 (6 bases). Germline V lookup: CDR1 ENHRY, CDR2 SYGVKD. This CDR3 contains 16 residues. The ends were cut back, 4 bases at V and 1 base at J, with 16 bases in the middle. CDR3 residues: CAISGWGPEKNTEAFF. CDR3 DNA: TGTGCCATCAGTGGCTGGGGGCCCGAGAAGAACACTGAAGCTTTCTTT.

The chain links TRBV5-8 to TRBJ2-3; D is ambiguous. The V end lost 4 bases, the J end lost 1 base, and 13 bases lay between the germline ends. CDR3 length equals 15 residues. The germline gives CDR1 SGHTS, CDR2 YDEGEE. CDR3 nucleotide sequence: TGTGCCAGCAGCCCGGGTCATGGTGGCACAGATACGCAGTATTTT. Protein: CASSPGHGGTDTQYF.

This chain joins TRBV2 and TRBJ2-1; the D gene is possibly TRBD2 (5 bases). Per the germline V gene, CDR1 is SNHLY and CDR2 is FYNNEI. This CDR3 has 15 residues. The V and J ends lost 4 bases and 0 bases respectively, with 10 bases between them. This CDR3 is CASSAPGSSYNEQFF. The CDR3 region has the DNA TGTGCCAGCAGTGCCCCGGGGAGCTCCTACAATGAGCAGTTCTTC.

The rearrangement links TRBV7-2 to TRBJ2-3; D is undetermined. This CDR3 contains 15 residues. Germline assignment: CDR1 SGHTA and CDR2 FQGNSA. V was shortened by 1 base and J by 2 bases, with 10 bases between the two germline ends. The CDR3 region is CASSLDSRLTDTQYF. The CDR3 nucleotides read TGTGCCAGCAGCTTAGACTCGCGCCTCACAGATACGCAGTATTTT.

DNA for the CDR3: TGTGCCAGCAGCCGAGGGACAGGGTTGAACACCGGGGAGCTGTTTTTT. Protein sequence: CASSRGTGLNTGELFF. The chain couples TRBV28 to TRBJ2-2; TRBD1 matches at 9 bases. The CDR3 covers 16 residues. Germline trimming cut 6 bases from V and 1 base from J; bases unmatched to any gene: 6. Per the germline V gene, CDR1 is MDHEN and CDR2 is SYDVKM. Full variable domain (remainder filled in from reference TRBV28 and TRBJ2-2): DVKVTQSSRYLVKRTGEKVFLECVQDMDHENMFWYRQDPGLGLRLIYFSYDVKMKEKGDIPEGYSVSREKKERFSLILESASTNQTSMYLCASSRGTGLNTGELFFGEGSRLTVL.

The genes are TRBV2 and TRBJ1-6; perhaps TRBD1 as D (6 bases). Germline assignment: CDR1 SNHLY and CDR2 FYNNEI. This CDR3 contains 16 residues. The V gene lost 1 base and the J gene lost 7 bases, with 14 bases spanning the gap. CDR3 amino acids: CASSEERGGQNSPLHF. The CDR3 DNA reads as TGTGCCAGCAGTGAAGAGCGGGGGGGCCAAAATTCACCCCTCCACTTT.

This clone was seen ten or more times. The V and J genes are TRBV10-1 and TRBJ2-7; D not resolved. The CDR3 is 15 amino acids. V lost 10 bases, J lost 3 bases, and 22 bases lay in between. The germline V gene has CDR1 WNHNN and CDR2 SYGVQD (reference sequence). In DNA form, the CDR3 reads TGCGCCATTTTTCGCGGTATCAGATACTACTACGAGCAGTACTTC. It yields the protein CAIFRGIRYYYEQYF.

CDR3 bases: TGTGCCAGCAGCTACGGCTGGGGGGGGGCATCAGATACGCAGTATTTT. Protein sequence: CASSYGWGGASDTQYF. The chain carries TRBV11-1 and TRBJ2-3, with D maybe TRBD2 (7 bases). Germline V gives CDR1 SGHAT, CDR2 FQDESV (reference sequence). This CDR3 is 16 amino acids long. Trimming shortened V by 4 bases and J by 4 bases, and 18 bases separated the two germline ends.

V and J are TRBV29-1 and TRBJ1-2; 11 bases are a match to TRBD1. With 6 bases clipped from V and 5 bases from J, the junction kept 14 bases outside the gene matches. The CDR3 has 16 amino acids. The germline V gene encodes CDR1 SQVTM and CDR2 ANQGSEA. The CDR3 here is CSVERGQGGLAYGYTF. The CDR3 region has the DNA TGCAGCGTGGAAAGGGGACAGGGGGGTTTAGCGTATGGCTACACCTTC.

This chain joins TRBV28 and TRBJ2-7; 8 bases line up with TRBD1. V shed 6 bases and J 2 bases; nucleotides not matched to a gene: 12. Per germline, CDR1 MDHEN and CDR2 SYDVKM. The CDR3 totals 16 residues. The CDR3 loop is CASREQGARGTYEQYF. The CDR3 nucleotides read TGTGCCAGCAGAGAGCAGGGGGCTAGGGGAACCTACGAGCAGTACTTC.

A few counts support this clone. The rearrangement uses TRBV6-1 and TRBJ2-1; a possible D gene is TRBD1 (6 bases). Germline CDR1 MNHNS, CDR2 SASEGT. This CDR3 spans 17 amino acids. The V end was cut by 2 bases, the J end by 1 base, with 15 bases between. The CDR3 loop is CASSELYGTTSYNEQFF. CDR3 bases: TGTGCCAGCAGTGAATTGTACGGGACAACTTCCTACAATGAGCAGTTCTTC.

The chain uses TRBV12-3 or TRBV12-4 and TRBJ1-2; D is ambiguous. Trimming left V 1 base short and J 9 bases short, with 12 bases between. The CDR3 totals 13 residues. CDR3 residues: CASSLGRSESYTF. The CDR3 DNA reads as TGTGCCAGCAGTTTAGGGCGTTCGGAGAGCTACACCTTC.

The chain carries TRBV25-1 and TRBJ2-2; a weak D match, TRBD1 (5 bases). The germline V gene encodes CDR1 MGHDK and CDR2 SYGVNS. The CDR3 extends over 12 amino acids. V lost 8 bases and J 6 bases, leaving 10 bases between the germline ends. The CDR3 protein is CASDRGSGELFF. CDR3 sequence (DNA): TGTGCCAGCGACAGAGGCTCCGGGGAGCTGTTTTTT.

This clone appeared once. The chain has TRBV11-2 and TRBJ1-6, with TRBD1 matching over 7 bases. The germline V gene has CDR1 SGHAT and CDR2 FQNNGV. There are 16 residues in the CDR3. V lost 1 base and J lost 7; bases outside the gene matches: 7. The CDR3 DNA sequence: TGTGCCAGCAGCTTAGCTTCGCAGGGGGTGAATTCACCCCTCCACTTT. It yields the protein CASSLASQGVNSPLHF. The full variable domain, rest sourced from reference TRBV11-2 and TRBJ1-6, is EAGVAQSPRYKIIEKRQSVAFWCNPISGHATLYWYQQILGQGPKLLIQFQNNGVVDDSQLPKDRFSAERLKGVDSTLKIQPAKLEDSAVYLCASSLASQGVNSPLHFGNGTRLTVT.

The chain links TRBV19 to TRBJ2-7, with a weak D call TRBD1 (6 bases). The V gene's germline CDR1 is LNHDA and CDR2 SQIVND (reference sequence). V was pared by 6 bases and J by 5 bases, with 17 bases between. The CDR3 totals 14 residues. The CDR3 is CASSDSGALDEQYF. DNA of the CDR3: TGTGCCAGTAGCGACTCAGGGGCACTCGACGAGCAGTACTTC.

The chain links TRBV3-1 (or the pseudogene TRBV3-2) to TRBJ2-3, with D maybe TRBD1 (6 bases). The V end was cut by 0 bases, the J end by 4 bases, with 14 bases between. Germline V gene lookup returns CDR1 LGHDT and CDR2 YNNKEL (reference sequence). This CDR3 has 16 amino acids. The CDR3 sequence is CASSQEEWNRADTQYF. CDR3 nucleotide sequence: TGTGCCAGCAGCCAAGAAGAGTGGAACAGGGCAGATACGCAGTATTTT.

V and J are TRBV10-3 and TRBJ2-3; D is unresolved. V was clipped by 4 bases and J by 6 bases, with 8 bases between them. The length of the CDR3 is 12 residues. Germline V gene data show CDR1 as ENHRY and CDR2 as SYGVKD. The CDR3 nucleotides are TGTGCCATCAGTGGGGCCGTGGATACGCAGTATTTT. Its translation is CAISGAVDTQYF.

The chain couples TRBV6-5 to TRBJ2-1, with 10 bases fitting TRBD2. This CDR3 is 15 amino acids long. Germline-derived CDR1 and CDR2 are MNHEY and SVGAGI. The V gene end was trimmed by 4 bases and the J gene end by 4 bases; junction bases not matched to a gene: 4. CDR3 bases: TGTGCCAGCAGTTTGACTAGCGGGCCGTACAATGAGCAGTTCTTC. Translation: CASSLTSGPYNEQFF.